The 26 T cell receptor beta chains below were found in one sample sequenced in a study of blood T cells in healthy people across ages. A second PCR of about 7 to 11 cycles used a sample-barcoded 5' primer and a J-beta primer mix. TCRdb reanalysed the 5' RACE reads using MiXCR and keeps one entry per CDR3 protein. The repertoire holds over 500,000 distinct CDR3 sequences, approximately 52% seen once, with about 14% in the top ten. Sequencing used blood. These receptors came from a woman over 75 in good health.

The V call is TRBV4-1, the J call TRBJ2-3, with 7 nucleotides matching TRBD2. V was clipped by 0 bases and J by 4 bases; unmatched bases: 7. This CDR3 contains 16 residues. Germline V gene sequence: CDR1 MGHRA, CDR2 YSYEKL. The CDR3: CASSQDSAGVPDTQYF. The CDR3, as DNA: TGCGCCAGCAGCCAAGATTCCGCGGGGGTTCCAGATACGCAGTATTTT.

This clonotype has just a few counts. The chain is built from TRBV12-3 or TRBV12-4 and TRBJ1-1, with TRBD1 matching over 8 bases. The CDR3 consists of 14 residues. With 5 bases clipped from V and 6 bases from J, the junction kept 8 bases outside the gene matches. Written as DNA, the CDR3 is TGTGCCAGCAGTCCTGACCCGACAGGGGCTGAAGCTTTCTTT. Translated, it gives CASSPDPTGAEAFF.

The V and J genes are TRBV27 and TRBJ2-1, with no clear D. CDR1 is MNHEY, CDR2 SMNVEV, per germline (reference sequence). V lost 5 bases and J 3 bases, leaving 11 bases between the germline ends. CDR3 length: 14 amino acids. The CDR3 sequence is CASSVVGVYNEQFF. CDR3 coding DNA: TGTGCCAGCAGTGTGGTCGGAGTCTACAATGAGCAGTTCTTC.

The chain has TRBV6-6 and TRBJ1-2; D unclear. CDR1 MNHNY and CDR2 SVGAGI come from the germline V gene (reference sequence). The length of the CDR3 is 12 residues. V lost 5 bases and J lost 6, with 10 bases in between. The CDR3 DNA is TGTGCCAGCAGTCACATGGTTGATGGCTACACCTTC. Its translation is CASSHMVDGYTF.

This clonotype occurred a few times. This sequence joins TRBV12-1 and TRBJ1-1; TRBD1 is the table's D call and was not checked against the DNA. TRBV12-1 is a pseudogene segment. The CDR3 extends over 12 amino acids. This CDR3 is CAGKPRGRIGFF. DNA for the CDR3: TGTGCCGGAAAACCGCGGGGGCGGATCGGTTTCTTT.

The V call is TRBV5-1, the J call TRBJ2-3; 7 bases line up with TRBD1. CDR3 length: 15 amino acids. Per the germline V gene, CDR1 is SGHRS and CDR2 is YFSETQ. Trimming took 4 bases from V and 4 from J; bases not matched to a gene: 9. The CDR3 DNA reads TGCGCCAGCAGCCCCTCCATAGGGGGCGCAGATACGCAGTATTTT. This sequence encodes CASSPSIGGADTQYF.

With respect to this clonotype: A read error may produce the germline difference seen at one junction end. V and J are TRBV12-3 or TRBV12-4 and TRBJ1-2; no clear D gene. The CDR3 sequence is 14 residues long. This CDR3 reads CANSPELEVYDYTF. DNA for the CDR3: TGTGCCAACAGTCCGGAGTTAGAAGTCTATGACTACACCTTC.

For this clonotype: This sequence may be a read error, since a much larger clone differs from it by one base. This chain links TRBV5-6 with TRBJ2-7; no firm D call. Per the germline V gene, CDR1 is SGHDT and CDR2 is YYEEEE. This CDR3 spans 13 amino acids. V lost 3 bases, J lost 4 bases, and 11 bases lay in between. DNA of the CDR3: TGTGCCAGCAGCTCGGCTGACGGTTACGAGCAGTACTTC. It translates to CASSSADGYEQYF.

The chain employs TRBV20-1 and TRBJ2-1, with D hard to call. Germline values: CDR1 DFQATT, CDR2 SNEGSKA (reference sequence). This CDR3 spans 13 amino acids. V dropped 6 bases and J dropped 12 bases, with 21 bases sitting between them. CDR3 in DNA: TGCAGTGCGTTTCCGGGCCCATTGAGGTGGCAGTTCTTC. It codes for CSAFPGPLRWQFF.

DNA of the CDR3: TGTGCCAGCAGCCAACCTACAGGGGGCGCCCCACTAGCCAAAAACATTCAGTACTTC. This encodes CASSQPTGGAPLAKNIQYF. The rearrangement joins TRBV4-2 to TRBJ2-4, with 9 bases lining up with TRBD1. The germline gives CDR1 LGHNA, CDR2 YNFKEQ. This CDR3 has 19 amino acids. The V segment lost 2 bases and the J segment 0 bases; nucleotides outside the gene matches: 11.

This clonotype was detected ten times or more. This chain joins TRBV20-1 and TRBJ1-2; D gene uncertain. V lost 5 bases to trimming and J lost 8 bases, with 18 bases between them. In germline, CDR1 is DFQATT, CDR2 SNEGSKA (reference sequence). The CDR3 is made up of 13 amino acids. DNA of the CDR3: TGCAGTGCTCGAAGACCGGGAACCCCAGGCTACACCTTC. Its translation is CSARRPGTPGYTF.

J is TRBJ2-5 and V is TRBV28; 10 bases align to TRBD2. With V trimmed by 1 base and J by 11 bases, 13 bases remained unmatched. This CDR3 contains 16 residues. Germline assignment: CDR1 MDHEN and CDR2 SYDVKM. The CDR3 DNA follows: TGTGCCAGCAGTTTATTTGCTAGCGGGGGTGACCGGGAGCAGTACTTC. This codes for CASSLFASGGDREQYF.

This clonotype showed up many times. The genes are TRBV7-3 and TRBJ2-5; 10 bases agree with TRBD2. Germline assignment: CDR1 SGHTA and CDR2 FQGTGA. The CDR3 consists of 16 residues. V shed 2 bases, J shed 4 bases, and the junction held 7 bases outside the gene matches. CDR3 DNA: TGTGCCAGCAGCTTAGATGCTAGCGGGGGATCAGAGACCCAGTACTTC. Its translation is CASSLDASGGSETQYF. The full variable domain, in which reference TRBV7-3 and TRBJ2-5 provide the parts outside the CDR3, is GAGVSQTPSNKVTEKGKYVELRCDPISGHTALYWYRQSLGQGPEFLIYFQGTGAADDSGLPNDRFFAVRPEGSVSTLKIQRTERGDSAVYLCASSLDASGGSETQYFGPGTRLLVL.

The CDR3 is CASSLGSGGEQFF. The CDR3 coding sequence is TGTGCCAGCAGTTTAGGTAGCGGGGGAGAGCAGTTCTTC. The gene calls are TRBV12-3 or TRBV12-4 and TRBJ2-1, with TRBD2 matching over 9 bases. V was clipped by 1 base and J by 10 bases; unmatched bases: 2. CDR3 length: 13 amino acids.

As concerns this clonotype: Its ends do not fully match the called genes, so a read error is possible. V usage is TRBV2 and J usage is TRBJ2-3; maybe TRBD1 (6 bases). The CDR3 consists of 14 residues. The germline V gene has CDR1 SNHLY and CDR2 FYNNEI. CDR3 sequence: CASRNQDSSDTRYF. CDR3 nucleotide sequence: TGTGCCAGCAGGAACCAGGACAGTTCAGATACGCGGTATTTT.

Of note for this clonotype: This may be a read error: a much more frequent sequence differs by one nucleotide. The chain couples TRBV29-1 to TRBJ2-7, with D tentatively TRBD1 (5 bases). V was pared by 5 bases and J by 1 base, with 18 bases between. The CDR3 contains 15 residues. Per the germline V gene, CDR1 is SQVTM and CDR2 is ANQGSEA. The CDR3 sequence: CSVKGDIQGSYEQYF. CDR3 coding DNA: TGCAGCGTTAAGGGTGACATCCAGGGATCCTACGAGCAGTACTTC.

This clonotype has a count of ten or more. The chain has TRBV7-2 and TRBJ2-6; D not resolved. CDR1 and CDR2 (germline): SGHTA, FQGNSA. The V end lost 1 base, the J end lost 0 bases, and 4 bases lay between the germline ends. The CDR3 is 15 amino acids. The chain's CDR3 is CASSLVNSGANVLTF. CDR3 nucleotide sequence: TGTGCCAGCAGCTTAGTTAACTCTGGGGCCAACGTCCTGACTTTC.

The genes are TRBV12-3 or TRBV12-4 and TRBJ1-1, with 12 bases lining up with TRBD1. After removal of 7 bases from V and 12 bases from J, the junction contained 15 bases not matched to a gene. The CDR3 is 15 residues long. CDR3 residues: CASTPSLGQGAGTFF. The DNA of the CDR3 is TGTGCCAGCACCCCTTCGCTGGGACAGGGGGCTGGGACTTTCTTT.

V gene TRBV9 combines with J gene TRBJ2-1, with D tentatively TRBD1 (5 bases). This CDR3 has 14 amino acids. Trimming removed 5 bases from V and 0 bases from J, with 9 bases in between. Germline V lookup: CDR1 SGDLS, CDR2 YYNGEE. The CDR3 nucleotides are TGTGCCAGCAGACCGACAGCCTCCTACAATGAGCAGTTCTTC. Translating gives CASRPTASYNEQFF.

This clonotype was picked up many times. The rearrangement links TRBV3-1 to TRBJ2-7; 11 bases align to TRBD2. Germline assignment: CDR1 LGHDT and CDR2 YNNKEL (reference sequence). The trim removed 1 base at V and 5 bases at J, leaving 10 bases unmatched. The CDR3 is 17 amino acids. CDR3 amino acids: CASSQVGLTSGNNEQYF. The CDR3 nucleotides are TGTGCCAGCAGCCAAGTCGGATTGACTAGCGGGAACAACGAGCAGTACTTC.

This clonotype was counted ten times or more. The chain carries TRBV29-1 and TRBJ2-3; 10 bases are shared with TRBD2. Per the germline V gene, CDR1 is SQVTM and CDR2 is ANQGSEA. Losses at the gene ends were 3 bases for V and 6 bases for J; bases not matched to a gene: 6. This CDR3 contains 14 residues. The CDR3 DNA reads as TGCAGCGTTGACTATCAGCGGGGGGGTGATACGCAGTATTTT. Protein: CSVDYQRGGDTQYF.

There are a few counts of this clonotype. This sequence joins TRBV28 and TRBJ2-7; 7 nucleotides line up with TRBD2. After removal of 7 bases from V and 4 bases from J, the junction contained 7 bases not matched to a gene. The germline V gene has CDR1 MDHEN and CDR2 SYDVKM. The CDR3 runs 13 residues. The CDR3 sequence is CASTTAGTYEQYF. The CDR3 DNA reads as TGTGCCAGCACCACAGCGGGAACGTACGAGCAGTACTTC. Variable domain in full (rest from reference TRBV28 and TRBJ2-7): DVKVTQSSRYLVKRTGEKVFLECVQDMDHENMFWYRQDPGLGLRLIYFSYDVKMKEKGDIPEGYSVSREKKERFSLILESASTNQTSMYLCASTTAGTYEQYFGPGTRLTVT.

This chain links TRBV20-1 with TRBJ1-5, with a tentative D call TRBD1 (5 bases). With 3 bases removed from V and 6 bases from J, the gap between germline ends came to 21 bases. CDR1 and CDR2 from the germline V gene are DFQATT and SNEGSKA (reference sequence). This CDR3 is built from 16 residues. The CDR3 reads CSASRGGVASGQPQHF. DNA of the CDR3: TGCAGTGCTAGCCGTGGGGGGGTCGCCTCAGGTCAGCCCCAGCATTTT.

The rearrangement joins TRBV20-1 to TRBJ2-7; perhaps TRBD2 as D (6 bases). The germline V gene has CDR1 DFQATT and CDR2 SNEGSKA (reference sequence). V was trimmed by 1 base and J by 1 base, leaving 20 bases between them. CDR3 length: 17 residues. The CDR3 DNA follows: TGCAGTGCTAGAGGTCCTTTACATGACGGGAGATCCTACGAGCAGTACTTC. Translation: CSARGPLHDGRSYEQYF.

The CDR3, as DNA: TGTGCCAGCAGCGGAGGTTTCTCCTACGAGCAGTACTTC. Its translation is CASSGGFSYEQYF. V gene TRBV9 combines with J gene TRBJ2-7; no clear D. Germline V gene sequence: CDR1 SGDLS, CDR2 YYNGEE. This CDR3 spans 13 amino acids. V lost 3 bases, J lost 0 bases, and 7 bases lay in between.

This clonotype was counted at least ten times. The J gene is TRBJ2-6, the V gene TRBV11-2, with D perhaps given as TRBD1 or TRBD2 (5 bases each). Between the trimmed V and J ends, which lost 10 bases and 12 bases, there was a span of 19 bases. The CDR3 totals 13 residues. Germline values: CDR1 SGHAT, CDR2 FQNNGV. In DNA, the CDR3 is TGTGCCACCATCGGGACCTCCGTGGGCGTCCTGACTTTC. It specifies CATIGTSVGVLTF.